Sequencing of this T cell receptor (beta chain) was carried out in a study of Ad26.COV2.S vaccination and SARS-CoV-2 variants. Across the study: Each vaccinee took Ad26.COV2.S intramuscularly, once or twice 56 days apart.

Sequencing was performed with immunoSEQ multiplex PCR; in TCRdb, only in-frame clones are kept and a portion is missing. The sample lists approximately 300,000 clones; approximately 86% were seen once. Whole-study results and caveats: Similar non-spike TCR breadth was observed in recipients of vaccine and of placebo.

Treatment here: about 20 received Ad26.COV2.S at low or high dose, single or two shots; a few received placebo; per-sample allocation not given. On day 63 after the first injection, vaccine and placebo recipients gave samples. Trimming took off 6 bases at V and 2 bases at J, with 17 bases between the two ends. The germline V gene has CDR1 MDHEN and CDR2 SYDVKM. CDR3 length: 16 residues. Concerning this clone: Antigen specificity is unknown.

The sequence was collected from a person between 18 and 60 years old who received the Ad26.COV2.S COVID-19 vaccine or a placebo. The source was peripheral blood, collected in a trial of Ad26.COV2.S vaccine versus placebo. J is TRBJ1-3 and V is TRBV28; D unclear. This CDR3 is CASSPPRGSAGNTIYF. CDR3 bases: TGTGCCAGCAGCCCCCCACGGGGAAGTGCTGGAAACACCATATATTTT. The full variable domain, rest sourced from reference TRBV28 and TRBJ1-3, is DVKVTQSSRYLVKRTGEKVFLECVQDMDHENMFWYRQDPGLGLRLIYFSYDVKMKEKGDIPEGYSVSREKKERFSLILESASTNQTSMYLCASSPPRGSAGNTIYFGEGSWLTVV.